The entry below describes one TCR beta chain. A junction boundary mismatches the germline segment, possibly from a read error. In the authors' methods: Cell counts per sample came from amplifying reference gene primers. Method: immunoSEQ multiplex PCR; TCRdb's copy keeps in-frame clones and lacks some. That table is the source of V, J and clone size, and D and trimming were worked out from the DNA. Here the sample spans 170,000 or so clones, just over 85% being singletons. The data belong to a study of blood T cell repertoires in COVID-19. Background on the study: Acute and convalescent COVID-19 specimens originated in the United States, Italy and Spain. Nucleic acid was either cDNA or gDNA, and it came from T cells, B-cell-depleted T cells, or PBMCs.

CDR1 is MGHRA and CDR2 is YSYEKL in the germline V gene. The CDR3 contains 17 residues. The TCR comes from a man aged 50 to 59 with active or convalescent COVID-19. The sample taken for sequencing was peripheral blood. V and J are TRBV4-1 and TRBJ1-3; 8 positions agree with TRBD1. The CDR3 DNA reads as TGCGCCAGCAGCCAAGATACAGGACAGGGCTCTGTAAACACCATATATTTT. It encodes CASSQDTGQGSVNTIYF.